These 12 T cell receptor beta chains share one sample of origin, sequenced in a study of vaccination effects on CD4 cells after COVID-19. Sequencing was preceded by expansion of antigen-specific CD4+ T cells with viral peptide pools in the ViraFEST assay. Following a roughly 10-day culture, CD4+ T cells were purified. All study participants received two doses of BNT162b2 or mRNA-1273 vaccine. Their antigen targets remain unknown. This table comes from immunoSEQ multiplex PCR, and its TCRdb copy is limited to in-frame clones, with some not included. The sample holds 50,000 to 65,000 clones, approximately 73% seen once. The specimen comprised CD4+ T cells from PBMCs cultured with HCoV-229E spike peptides, sampled after COVID-19 vaccination. The receptors were sampled from a human donor who received a COVID-19 vaccine.

With respect to this clone: This may arise from a read error, as a much more abundant clone is one base away. The chain links TRBV7-9 to TRBJ1-1; D is uncertain. The V gene lost 1 base and the J gene lost 0 bases, with 0 bases spanning the gap. CDR3 length equals 12 residues. Germline V gives CDR1 SEHNR, CDR2 FQNEAQ (reference sequence). In DNA, the CDR3 is TGTGCCAGCAGCTTAGTGAACACTGAAGCTTTCTTT. This encodes CASSLVNTEAFF.

This chain joins TRBV30 and TRBJ1-4, with a weak D call TRBD1 (6 bases). Per germline, CDR1 GTSNPN and CDR2 SVGIG (reference sequence). V was shortened by 2 bases and J by 4 bases, with 17 bases between the two germline ends. CDR3 length: 16 residues. The CDR3 loop is CAWSPGGGQSNEKLFF. CDR3 nucleotide sequence: TGTGCCTGGAGTCCCGGGGGGGGGCAGAGTAATGAAAAACTGTTTTTT.

V gene TRBV6-5 combines with J gene TRBJ1-1, with 7 bases fitting TRBD1. The CDR3 length is 13 residues. Losses at the gene ends were 6 bases for V and 7 bases for J; bases not matched to a gene: 8. The germline gives CDR1 MNHEY, CDR2 SVGAGI. CDR3 coding DNA: TGTGCCAGCAGCCCCTTCAGGGGGAATGAAGCTTTCTTT. This encodes CASSPFRGNEAFF.

The J gene is TRBJ2-2, the V gene TRBV4-1; D not certain. The CDR3 loop spans 13 amino acids. The germline CDR1 and CDR2 sequences are MGHRA and YSYEKL. With 1 base removed from V and 5 bases from J, the gap between germline ends came to 5 bases. The CDR3 DNA follows: TGCGCCAGCAGCCAAGTCAGAACCGGGGAGCTGTTTTTT. This codes for CASSQVRTGELFF.

The gene calls are TRBV7-8 and TRBJ2-3, with 12 bases identical to TRBD2. J was trimmed by 0 bases and V by 5 bases; bases with no gene match: 6. Germline values: CDR1 SGHVS, CDR2 FQNEAQ. The CDR3 loop spans 17 amino acids. The CDR3 DNA sequence: TGTGCCAGCAGCACCCGACTAGCGGGGGTTAGCACAGATACGCAGTATTTT. Translation: CASSTRLAGVSTDTQYF.

CDR3 coding DNA: TGTGCCAGTAGTATATGGGGCGGCAGGAACACTGAAGCTTTCTTT. The encoded protein is CASSIWGGRNTEAFF. The rearrangement links TRBV19 to TRBJ1-1, with a weak D call TRBD1 (5 bases). This CDR3 region has 15 residues. CDR1 and CDR2 from the germline V gene are LNHDA and SQIVND (reference sequence). V was clipped by 2 bases and J by 1 base, with 11 bases between them.

The chain employs TRBV7-2 and TRBJ2-1, with 13 bases identical to TRBD2. Germline V gene sequence: CDR1 SGHTA, CDR2 FQGNSA. V shed 5 bases and J 16 bases; nucleotides not matched to a gene: 8. CDR3 size: 13 residues. The CDR3 protein is CASSPTSGGVGFF. CDR3 in DNA: TGTGCCAGCAGCCCTACTAGCGGGGGGGTGGGTTTCTTC.

This clone was detected a few times. The chain is built from TRBV2 and TRBJ1-6; TRBD1 might be the D (5 bases). Deletions cut 4 bases from V and 7 bases from J, with 11 bases between. The CDR3 has 14 amino acids. The germline CDR1 and CDR2 sequences are SNHLY and FYNNEI. CDR3 residues: CASSGQGSNSPLHF. The CDR3, as DNA: TGTGCCAGCAGTGGGCAGGGATCGAATTCACCCCTCCACTTT.

The rearrangement links TRBV7-2 to TRBJ1-1, with 7 nucleotides matching TRBD1. The V gene's germline CDR1 is SGHTA and CDR2 FQGNSA. The CDR3 is made up of 15 amino acids. V trimming: 4 bases; J trimming: 1 base; junction bases outside the gene matches: 6. For the CDR3, the DNA is TGTGCCAGCAGCTCGACCGGGACAGCGAACACTGAAGCTTTCTTT. Translation gives CASSSTGTANTEAFF.

In this sample, this clone turned up a few times. The chain joins TRBV18 to TRBJ1-3, with 8 bases lining up with TRBD1. Germline loops: CDR1 KGHSH, CDR2 LQKENI. The CDR3 is made up of 16 amino acids. V was pared by 2 bases and J by 4 bases, with 7 bases of the junction left unmatched. CDR3 nucleotides: TGTGCCAGCTCACCATCTCGACAGGGGACGGGAAACACCATATATTTT. Translated, it gives CASSPSRQGTGNTIYF.

This clone was recorded a few times. The chain carries TRBV7-2 and TRBJ1-5; 8 bases match TRBD1. CDR1 SGHTA and CDR2 FQGNSA come from the germline V gene. The CDR3 spans 14 residues. The V gene end was trimmed by 4 bases and the J gene end by 6 bases; junction bases not matched to a gene: 5. DNA of the CDR3: TGTGCCAGCAGCTCGGGACAGGAGGGTCAGCCCCAGCATTTT. Its translation is CASSSGQEGQPQHF.

In this sample, this clone turned up a few times. The chain uses TRBV28 and TRBJ1-5; the D gene is possibly TRBD1 (5 bases). V gave up 3 bases and J gave up 2 bases, with 8 bases separating them. Germline V gene sequence: CDR1 MDHEN, CDR2 SYDVKM. The CDR3 is 14 residues long. The CDR3 here is CASSLGGGNQPQHF. Written as DNA, the CDR3 is TGTGCCAGCAGTTTGGGGGGGGGCAATCAGCCCCAGCATTTT. Together with reference TRBV28 and TRBJ1-5, the CDR3 gives the full variable domain: DVKVTQSSRYLVKRTGEKVFLECVQDMDHENMFWYRQDPGLGLRLIYFSYDVKMKEKGDIPEGYSVSREKKERFSLILESASTNQTSMYLCASSLGGGNQPQHFGDGTRLSIL.